The next 32 T cell receptor beta chains were all read from a single sample in a study of cytomegalovirus exposure and HLA in healthy donors. Measured with immunoSEQ multiplex PCR; TCRdb has only the in-frame clones, and not every one. This sample carries 200,000 to 250,000 clones, just over 90% of them seen once, and the ten largest clones take 0.85% to 1.2%. Sequences were obtained from PBMCs. These receptor sequences come from a woman between 18 and 29 years old in good health and CMV-seronegative.

This sequence joins TRBV4-2 and TRBJ1-2; D unclear. Looked up from germline, CDR1 is LGHNA and CDR2 is YNFKEQ. The V end was cut by 2 bases, the J end by 1 base, with 8 bases between. This CDR3 is 14 amino acids long. As DNA, the CDR3 is TGTGCCAGCAGCCAACACGGGTTTAACTATGGCTACACCTTC. This codes for CASSQHGFNYGYTF.

This clone has a single count. The chain uses TRBV4-2 and TRBJ2-1, with D perhaps matching TRBD2 (5 bases). CDR1 and CDR2 (germline): LGHNA, YNFKEQ. The germline V and J ends were trimmed by 0 bases and 7 bases, with 16 bases remaining between them. This CDR3 spans 16 amino acids. This CDR3 is CASSQDNLGRGNEQFF. The CDR3 bases are TGTGCCAGCAGCCAAGATAACCTAGGTAGAGGGAATGAGCAGTTCTTC.

The chain employs TRBV6-1 and TRBJ1-1; 7 bases agree with TRBD1. The germline V gene encodes CDR1 MNHNS and CDR2 SASEGT. The CDR3 has 14 amino acids. V dropped 7 bases and J dropped 4; count of bases not matched to a gene: 9. CDR3 sequence reads: CASIDRAVGTEAFF. In DNA, the CDR3 is TGTGCCAGCATTGACAGGGCTGTGGGCACTGAAGCTTTCTTT.

V and J are TRBV10-3 and TRBJ2-2; 9 positions match TRBD2. V shed 11 bases and J 1 base; nucleotides not matched to a gene: 11. The germline gives CDR1 ENHRY, CDR2 SYGVKD. The CDR3 totals 16 residues. DNA for the CDR3: TGTGCCGCATCAAGGGCTAGCGGGAAGAACACCGGGGAGCTGTTTTTT. Protein sequence: CAASRASGKNTGELFF.

The chain couples TRBV27 to TRBJ2-1; 11 bases map to TRBD2. With 3 bases clipped from V and 7 bases from J, the junction kept 11 bases outside the gene matches. The CDR3 totals 17 residues. Germline V gene lookup returns CDR1 MNHEY and CDR2 SMNVEV (reference sequence). CDR3 protein: CASSFVAVAGGLNEQFF. Written as DNA, the CDR3 is TGTGCCAGCAGTTTCGTTGCCGTAGCGGGAGGGCTGAATGAGCAGTTCTTC.

This clone was picked up one time. The CDR3 spells CAWTSKGWNTEAFF. CDR3 nucleotide sequence: TGTGCCTGGACTAGTAAAGGTTGGAACACTGAAGCTTTCTTT. The V call is TRBV30, the J call TRBJ1-1; D is uncertain. Per the germline V gene, CDR1 is GTSNPN and CDR2 is SVGIG (reference sequence). CDR3 size: 14 residues. The V and J ends lost 4 bases and 1 base respectively, with 13 bases between them.

The V and J genes are TRBV30 and TRBJ2-7; tentatively, D is TRBD1 (6 bases). In germline, CDR1 is GTSNPN, CDR2 SVGIG (reference sequence). This CDR3 comprises 12 residues. The V and J ends lost 0 bases and 6 bases respectively, with 9 bases between them. The CDR3 bases are TGTGCCTGGAGTGTTGGGGGCTCCGAGCAGTACTTC. Translation gives CAWSVGGSEQYF. Together with reference TRBV30 and TRBJ2-7, the CDR3 gives the full variable domain: SQTIHQWPATLVQPVGSPLSLECTVEGTSNPNLYWYRQAAGRGLQLLFYSVGIGQISSEVPQNLSASRPQDRQFILSSKKLLLSDSGFYLCAWSVGGSEQYFGPGTRLTVT.

V and J are TRBV6-6 and TRBJ1-1; 7 bases align to TRBD1. The CDR3 length is 14 residues. Germline V gene lookup returns CDR1 MNHNY and CDR2 SVGAGI (reference sequence). Trimming took 4 bases from V and 4 from J; bases not matched to a gene: 6. The DNA of the CDR3 is TGTGCCAGCAGTTTAGGGGGCTCGGGCACTGAAGCTTTCTTT. Protein: CASSLGGSGTEAFF.

The chain carries TRBV7-2 and TRBJ2-1; 8 bases are shared with TRBD2. The CDR3 spans 15 residues. Losses at the gene ends were 5 bases for V and 7 bases for J; bases not matched to a gene: 10. Germline assignment: CDR1 SGHTA and CDR2 FQGNSA. CDR3 loop: CASSLGRVVVNEQFF. The CDR3 bases are TGTGCCAGCAGCCTCGGGAGGGTGGTAGTAAATGAGCAGTTCTTC. Full variable domain (missing parts from reference TRBV7-2 and TRBJ2-1): GAGVSQSPSNKVTEKGKDVELRCDPISGHTALYWYRQSLGQGLEFLIYFQGNSAPDKSGLPSDRFSAERTGGSVSTLTIQRTQQEDSAVYLCASSLGRVVVNEQFFGPGTRLTVL.

This clone was counted a single time. V usage is TRBV6-1 and J usage is TRBJ1-6; D may be TRBD1 (6 bases). Looked up from germline, CDR1 is MNHNS and CDR2 is SASEGT. Trimming pared 4 bases from V and 7 bases from J, leaving 14 bases between. This CDR3 is built from 15 residues. CDR3: CASSGRQVENSPLHF. In DNA, the CDR3 is TGTGCCAGCAGTGGCCGACAGGTGGAAAATTCACCCCTCCACTTT.

The gene calls are TRBV27 and TRBJ2-7; 7 positions match TRBD1. Germline loops: CDR1 MNHEY, CDR2 SMNVEV (reference sequence). The length of the CDR3 is 16 residues. The V and J ends lost 4 bases and 3 bases, in that order; junction bases with no gene match: 12. CDR3: CASSSLGTGVGYEQYF. CDR3 nucleotides: TGTGCCAGCAGTTCCCTCGGCACAGGGGTTGGCTACGAGCAGTACTTC.

This clone was seen once. The rearrangement uses TRBV18 and TRBJ2-1; a weak D match, TRBD1 (5 bases). Looked up from germline, CDR1 is KGHSH and CDR2 is LQKENI. Trimming stripped 8 bases from V and 8 bases from J, with 13 bases between. The CDR3 is 12 amino acids. CDR3 nucleotides: TGTGCCAGCGGAGACAGTCCCCATGAGCAGTTCTTC. This encodes CASGDSPHEQFF.

This chain links TRBV7-2 with TRBJ2-6; D is undetermined. The germline CDR1 and CDR2 sequences are SGHTA and FQGNSA. V was shortened by 5 bases and J by 2 bases, with 16 bases between the two germline ends. The CDR3 is 17 amino acids. The CDR3: CASSLNHFTPGANVLTF. In DNA form, the CDR3 reads TGTGCCAGCAGCCTAAACCACTTCACCCCTGGGGCCAACGTCCTGACTTTC. Full variable domain (missing parts from reference TRBV7-2 and TRBJ2-6): GAGVSQSPSNKVTEKGKDVELRCDPISGHTALYWYRQSLGQGLEFLIYFQGNSAPDKSGLPSDRFSAERTGGSVSTLTIQRTQQEDSAVYLCASSLNHFTPGANVLTFGAGSRLTVL.

The gene calls are TRBV4-1 and TRBJ2-7; possibly TRBD2 for D (6 bases). V dropped 0 bases and J dropped 3 bases, with 12 bases sitting between them. This CDR3 contains 15 residues. Per germline, CDR1 MGHRA and CDR2 YSYEKL. Here the CDR3 reads CASSQEGDSHYEQYF. DNA for the CDR3: TGCGCCAGCAGCCAAGAGGGGGACTCCCACTACGAGCAGTACTTC.

This chain's CDR3 is CAVRGWGGEQFF. CDR3 bases: TGTGCCGTAAGGGGATGGGGGGGTGAGCAGTTCTTC. The chain carries TRBV27 and TRBJ2-1; 7 nucleotides align to TRBD2. The CDR3 spans 12 residues. Germline V lookup: CDR1 MNHEY, CDR2 SMNVEV (reference sequence). V was clipped by 11 bases and J by 9 bases; unmatched bases: 10.

The chain employs TRBV29-1 and TRBJ2-7; TRBD1 matches 9 bases. CDR3 size: 10 residues. In germline, CDR1 is SQVTM, CDR2 ANQGSEA. V was pared by 7 bases and J by 5 bases, with 0 bases of the junction left unmatched. The CDR3 protein is CSGQGDEQYF. As DNA, the CDR3 is TGCAGCGGACAGGGGGACGAGCAGTACTTC.

The V call is TRBV10-3, the J call TRBJ2-1; 7 nucleotides line up with TRBD1. V lost 2 bases and J lost 8; bases outside the gene matches: 3. The CDR3 totals 13 residues. Germline CDR1 is ENHRY and CDR2 is SYGVKD. CDR3 residues: CAISEGTVHEQFF. CDR3 sequence (DNA): TGTGCCATCAGTGAGGGGACAGTTCATGAGCAGTTCTTC.

The chain links TRBV19 to TRBJ2-5; TRBD1 is a possible D gene (7 bases). V lost 3 bases and J lost 3, with 17 bases in between. This CDR3 is built from 16 residues. The germline V gene has CDR1 LNHDA and CDR2 SQIVND (reference sequence). The CDR3 loop is CASSIRQGGTKETQYF. The CDR3 DNA is TGTGCCAGTAGTATCCGACAGGGAGGCACAAAAGAGACCCAGTACTTC.

The chain recombines TRBV5-8 with TRBJ2-3; a possible D gene is TRBD2 (6 bases). The CDR3 has 15 residues. Germline CDR1 SGHTS, CDR2 YDEGEE. Trimming shortened V by 1 base and J by 6 bases, and 15 bases separated the two germline ends. The CDR3 spells CASSLSGEPGDTQYF. CDR3 coding DNA: TGTGCCAGCAGCTTGTCGGGAGAGCCCGGGGATACGCAGTATTTT.

The chain has TRBV9 and TRBJ1-1; D possibly corresponds to TRBD1 (5 bases). The V end lost 2 bases, the J end lost 4 bases, and 18 bases lay between the germline ends. There are 16 residues in the CDR3. From germline, CDR1 is SGDLS and CDR2 YYNGEE. CDR3 sequence (DNA): TGTGCCAGCAGCGTTGGACCCCTTCCAAGGGGCACTGAAGCTTTCTTT. Amino acids: CASSVGPLPRGTEAFF. Using reference TRBV9 and TRBJ1-1 for the parts outside the CDR3, the full variable domain is DSGVTQTPKHLITATGQRVTLRCSPRSGDLSVYWYQQSLDQGLQFLIQYYNGEERAKGNILERFSAQQFPDLHSELNLSSLELGDSALYFCASSVGPLPRGTEAFFGQGTRLTVV.

The gene calls are TRBV25-1 and TRBJ1-6; the D gene is possibly TRBD1 (5 bases). V lost 5 bases, J lost 8 bases, and 10 bases lay in between. The CDR3 loop spans 13 amino acids. Germline V gene data show CDR1 as MGHDK and CDR2 as SYGVNS. DNA for the CDR3: TGTGCCAGCAGTCTTGAACAGGATTCACCCCTCCACTTT. Amino acid sequence: CASSLEQDSPLHF.

The chain carries TRBV2 and TRBJ2-1; 13 nucleotides agree with TRBD2. The CDR3 sequence is 14 residues long. Looked up from germline, CDR1 is SNHLY and CDR2 is FYNNEI. Trimming at V came to 8 bases and at J to 10 bases, leaving 8 bases not matched to a gene. CDR3 region: CASFRLAGGWEQFF. The CDR3 DNA is TGTGCCAGCTTTCGACTAGCGGGAGGCTGGGAGCAGTTCTTC.

The chain is built from TRBV4-1 and TRBJ2-7; TRBD2 aligns across 7 bases. The length of the CDR3 is 15 residues. Germline V lookup: CDR1 MGHRA, CDR2 YSYEKL. The ends lost 1 base at V and 2 bases at J; junction bases unmatched: 5. The CDR3 coding sequence is TGCGCCAGCAGCCAAGCGGCTAGCGGAACCTACGAGCAGTACTTC. Encoded protein: CASSQAASGTYEQYF.

The CDR3 sequence is CASSLNKRVPYEQYF. The CDR3 region has the DNA TGCGCCAGCAGCTTAAATAAGCGGGTGCCCTACGAGCAGTACTTC. The gene calls are TRBV5-1 and TRBJ2-7; tentatively, D is TRBD2 (6 bases). The V end lost 2 bases, the J end lost 2 bases, and 14 bases lay between the germline ends. Germline assignment: CDR1 SGHRS and CDR2 YFSETQ. CDR3 length equals 15 residues.

The chain links TRBV4-1 to TRBJ2-7; unclear D gene. V was cut by 1 base and J by 0 bases, with 10 bases left in between. The germline V gene has CDR1 MGHRA and CDR2 YSYEKL. This CDR3 has 15 residues. The CDR3 nucleotides read TGCGCCAGCAGCCAAGGTCAGGTATCCTCCTACGAGCAGTACTTC. Encoded protein: CASSQGQVSSYEQYF.

For the CDR3, the DNA is TGTGCCAGCAGCTTCGGACAGGGGAGGTGGACTGAAGCTTTCTTT. Residues: CASSFGQGRWTEAFF. The rearrangement uses TRBV7-9 and TRBJ1-1; 9 bases fit TRBD1. The CDR3 is made up of 15 amino acids. V lost 3 bases and J lost 5; bases outside the gene matches: 7. The germline CDR1 and CDR2 sequences are SEHNR and FQNEAQ (reference sequence).

This clone was seen a few times. The sample has other DNA sequences that encode this CDR3 too. The chain joins TRBV11-2 to TRBJ1-1; D remains unclear. The ends were cut back, 2 bases at V and 1 base at J, with 5 bases in the middle. Germline V gives CDR1 SGHAT, CDR2 FQNNGV. The CDR3 runs to 13 residues. The CDR3 spells CASSLSRNTEAFF. CDR3 DNA: TGTGCCAGCAGCTTATCGAGGAACACTGAAGCTTTCTTT.

This chain uses TRBV6-1 with TRBJ2-7, with D tentatively TRBD1 (5 bases). The CDR3 loop spans 13 amino acids. Trimming took off 6 bases at V and 3 bases at J, with 12 bases between the two ends. CDR1 and CDR2 (germline): MNHNS, SASEGT. The CDR3, as DNA: TGTGCCAGCAGATACAGGCCTGACTACGAGCAGTACTTC. This sequence encodes CASRYRPDYEQYF.

The chain joins TRBV5-6 to TRBJ1-2; weak D call: TRBD1 (5 bases). The length of the CDR3 is 14 residues. Germline CDR1 is SGHDT and CDR2 is YYEEEE. V was trimmed by 0 bases and J by 4 bases, leaving 10 bases between them. This CDR3 is CASSLEQVSYGYTF. In nucleotides, the CDR3 is TGTGCCAGCAGCTTGGAACAGGTTAGCTATGGCTACACCTTC.

The chain recombines TRBV19 with TRBJ1-5, with TRBD1 identical over 8 bases. The CDR3 contains 16 residues. Per the germline V gene, CDR1 is LNHDA and CDR2 is SQIVND (reference sequence). J gave up 2 bases and V 5 bases, and 8 bases lay outside the gene matches. The CDR3 protein is CASSLRQGIGNQPQHF. CDR3 coding DNA: TGTGCCAGTAGTCTCCGACAGGGGATCGGCAATCAGCCCCAGCATTTT.

The rearrangement uses TRBV5-1 and TRBJ2-5; 11 nucleotides agree with TRBD2. Germline CDR1 and CDR2: SGHRS and YFSETQ. This CDR3 region has 16 residues. The V segment lost 2 bases and the J segment 4 bases; nucleotides outside the gene matches: 7. CDR3 sequence reads: CASSFLAGGSVETQYF. For the CDR3, the DNA is TGCGCCAGCAGCTTCCTAGCGGGAGGTTCGGTAGAGACCCAGTACTTC.

This clone was counted a few times. V is TRBV6-1 and J is TRBJ2-7; TRBD2 agrees at 7 bases. J was trimmed by 6 bases and V by 6 bases; bases with no gene match: 14. CDR3 size: 15 residues. Germline V gene lookup returns CDR1 MNHNS and CDR2 SASEGT. The CDR3 region has the DNA TGTGCCAGCAGGGAGGAGGTTGCGGGAGTCGGCGAGCAGTACTTC. Translation gives CASREEVAGVGEQYF.